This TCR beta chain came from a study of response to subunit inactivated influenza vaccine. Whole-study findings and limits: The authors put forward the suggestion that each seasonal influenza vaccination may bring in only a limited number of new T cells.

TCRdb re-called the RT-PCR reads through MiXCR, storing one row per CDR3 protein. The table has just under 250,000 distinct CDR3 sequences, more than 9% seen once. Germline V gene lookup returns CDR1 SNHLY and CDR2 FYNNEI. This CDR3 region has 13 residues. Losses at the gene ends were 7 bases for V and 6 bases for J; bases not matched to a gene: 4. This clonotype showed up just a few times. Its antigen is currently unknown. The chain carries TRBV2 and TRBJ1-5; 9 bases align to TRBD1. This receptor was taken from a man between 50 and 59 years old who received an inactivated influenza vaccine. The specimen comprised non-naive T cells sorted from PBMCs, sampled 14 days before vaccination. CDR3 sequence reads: CASKTGGPQPQHF. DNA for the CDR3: TGTGCCAGCAAAACAGGGGGCCCTCAGCCCCAGCATTTT.